The 32 T cell receptor beta chains below were found in one sample sequenced in a study of post-analysis software for immune sequencing data. Findings and caveats of the study: TRBV5-6, TRBV5-1 and TRBV20-1 belonged to a set of roughly 5 TRBV segments that were more frequent in patients than controls.

Every TCR beta cDNA library bore unique molecular identifiers. Each CDR3 protein gets one entry after TCRdb re-called the PCR reads with MiXCR. The repertoire holds hundreds of thousands of distinct CDR3 sequences, with 59% as singletons. No antigen is known for these receptors. What was sequenced was blood. The source of these receptors is a girl aged 2 to 10 with multiple sclerosis.

Concerning this clonotype: Compared with germline, one end of the junction differs, possibly owing to a read error. The chain links TRBV29-1 to TRBJ2-1; D gene uncertain. CDR3 length equals 13 residues. Germline V gene sequence: CDR1 SQVTM, CDR2 ANQGSEA. The CDR3 loop is CSVELHTESEQFF. The CDR3 DNA reads as TGCAGTGTTGAGCTACATACCGAGAGTGAGCAGTTCTTC.

This clonotype has at least ten counts. The V call is TRBV9, the J call TRBJ2-1; TRBD2 agrees at 13 bases. V gave up 5 bases and J gave up 5 bases; unmatched junction bases: 4. Germline V gene data show CDR1 as SGDLS and CDR2 as YYNGEE. This CDR3 has 15 residues. Here the CDR3 DNA reads TGTGCCAGCAGTGAGACTAGCGGGGGGAACAATGAGCAGTTCTTC. This encodes CASSETSGGNNEQFF.

This clonotype came up a few times. The V call is TRBV29-1, the J call TRBJ2-5; D is possibly TRBD1 (7 bases). Germline CDR1 is SQVTM and CDR2 is ANQGSEA. The CDR3 extends over 13 amino acids. Trimming stripped 0 bases from V and 7 bases from J, with 12 bases between. For the CDR3, the DNA is TGCAGCGTTGAAGAGATCCAGGGGGGGACCCAGTACTTC. This codes for CSVEEIQGGTQYF. The full variable domain, rest sourced from reference TRBV29-1 and TRBJ2-5, is SAVISQKPSRDICQRGTSLTIQCQVDSQVTMMFWYRQQPGQSLTLIATANQGSEATYESGFVIDKFPISRPNLTFSTLTVSNMSPEDSSIYLCSVEEIQGGTQYFGPGTRLLVL.

This clonotype was observed a few times. The CDR3 coding sequence is TGTGCCAGCAGTGTAGGAGCGGGGGGGTCCGATACGCAGTATTTT. It is translated as CASSVGAGGSDTQYF. This chain connects TRBV12-3 or TRBV12-4 to TRBJ2-3, with 10 positions matching TRBD2. Unmatched junction bases numbered 8, after V lost 5 bases and J lost 6 bases. The CDR3 is 15 residues long.

This rearrangement joins TRBV7-2 to TRBJ2-3; the D is unclear. The V end lost 6 bases, the J end lost 5 bases, and 12 bases lay between the germline ends. CDR3 length equals 13 residues. Germline assignment: CDR1 SGHTA and CDR2 FQGNSA. The CDR3 nucleotides read TGTGCCAGCAGTCCCTTTGGAGAAGATACGCAGTATTTT. Translating gives CASSPFGEDTQYF.

The chain recombines TRBV10-3 with TRBJ2-5; D might be TRBD1 or TRBD2, each matching 5 bases. Per the germline V gene, CDR1 is ENHRY and CDR2 is SYGVKD. V shed 7 bases and J shed 5 bases, with 14 bases lying between them. This CDR3 has 13 amino acids. The CDR3 region is CAIKLGDSETQYF. In DNA, the CDR3 is TGTGCCATCAAGTTGGGGGATTCCGAGACCCAGTACTTC.

V usage is TRBV7-9 and J usage is TRBJ2-5; D may match TRBD1 or TRBD2 (5 bases each). V lost 2 bases and J lost 5, with 12 bases in between. The germline gives CDR1 SEHNR, CDR2 FQNEAQ (reference sequence). There are 14 residues in the CDR3. In DNA, the CDR3 is TGTGCCAGCAGCTTAACCCTAGAGGGGGAGACCCAGTACTTC. Translated, it gives CASSLTLEGETQYF.

The V call is TRBV7-2, the J call TRBJ2-3; 10 bases fit TRBD2. The CDR3 contains 16 residues. Germline CDR1 is SGHTA and CDR2 is FQGNSA. V trimming: 5 bases; J trimming: 2 bases; junction bases outside the gene matches: 7. This CDR3 is CASSRSGGAPTDTQYF. In nucleotides, the CDR3 is TGTGCCAGCAGCCGAAGCGGGGGGGCCCCCACAGATACGCAGTATTTT.

This clonotype was seen more than once but under ten times. This chain connects TRBV6-5 to TRBJ2-4; 7 bases line up with TRBD1. The DNA end is more similar to TRBJ2-7, so the J call may be wrong. Germline lookup yields CDR1 MNHEY and CDR2 SVGAGI. The CDR3 contains 15 residues. In nucleotides, the CDR3 is TGTGCCAGCACTGGAACGACAGGGCATTTATACGAGCAGTACTTC. It encodes CASTGTTGHLYEQYF.

This clonotype has just a few counts. V usage is TRBV20-1 and J usage is TRBJ2-1; D call uncertain. Trimming shortened V by 4 bases and J by 3 bases, and 10 bases separated the two germline ends. CDR3 length: 13 amino acids. Germline-derived CDR1 and CDR2 are DFQATT and SNEGSKA (reference sequence). CDR3 protein: CSAIKTDYNEQFF. The CDR3 DNA reads TGCAGTGCTATAAAAACGGACTACAATGAGCAGTTCTTC.

There are a few counts of this clonotype. The V and J genes are TRBV6-4 and TRBJ2-1; 7 positions agree with TRBD1. CDR1 MRHNA and CDR2 SNTAGT come from the germline V gene. The CDR3 sequence is 15 residues long. Trimming at V came to 5 bases and at J to 0 bases, leaving 4 bases not matched to a gene. The CDR3: CASSTRGSSYNEQFF. CDR3 nucleotide sequence: TGTGCCAGCAGTACCAGGGGGAGCTCCTACAATGAGCAGTTCTTC.

The chain couples TRBV3-1 to TRBJ1-5; the match to TRBD1 covers 9 bases. CDR1 and CDR2 from the germline V gene are LGHDT and YNNKEL (reference sequence). CDR3 length: 15 residues. J gave up 7 bases and V 3 bases, and 7 bases lay outside the gene matches. Written as DNA, the CDR3 is TGTGCCAGCAGCCACCAGCCGACAGGGGGACAGCCCCAGCATTTT. Encoded protein: CASSHQPTGGQPQHF.

The gene calls are TRBV10-3 and TRBJ2-1; tentative D call: TRBD2 (5 bases). The CDR3 runs to 16 residues. CDR1 and CDR2 (germline): ENHRY, SYGVKD. The V end was cut by 6 bases, the J end by 0 bases, with 15 bases between. The chain's CDR3 is CAISRQAAHSYNEQFF. The CDR3 DNA reads as TGTGCCATCAGCCGTCAAGCGGCTCACTCCTACAATGAGCAGTTCTTC.

This clonotype occurred a few times. The rearrangement uses TRBV9 and TRBJ2-1; the D is unclear. Trimming removed 4 bases from V and 0 bases from J, with 14 bases in between. Germline CDR1 reads SGDLS; CDR2 reads YYNGEE. The CDR3 spans 16 residues. CDR3 in DNA: TGTGCCAGCAGCCCGCCGGACGGCAGCTCCTACAATGAGCAGTTCTTC. It codes for CASSPPDGSSYNEQFF.

The chain links TRBV12-3 or TRBV12-4 to TRBJ1-5, with 8 bases that match TRBD1. V shed 5 bases, J shed 0 bases, and the junction held 6 bases outside the gene matches. This CDR3 comprises 16 residues. The CDR3 loop reads CASSPWTGHSNQPQHF. The CDR3 DNA reads as TGTGCCAGCAGTCCCTGGACAGGGCATAGCAATCAGCCCCAGCATTTT.

The CDR3 sequence: CASSPRPRVEAFF. DNA for the CDR3: TGTGCCAGCAGTCCGCGACCCCGAGTGGAGGCTTTCTTT. The chain couples TRBV27 to TRBJ1-1; D gene unclear. This CDR3 region has 13 residues. CDR1 and CDR2 from the germline V gene are MNHEY and SMNVEV (reference sequence). Trimming pared 5 bases from V and 11 bases from J, leaving 18 bases between.

The chain has TRBV20-1 and TRBJ2-4; TRBD1 agrees at 10 bases. Germline V CDR1 and CDR2: DFQATT, SNEGSKA (reference sequence). This CDR3 has 16 residues. The ends lost 6 bases at V and 1 base at J; junction bases unmatched: 9. In DNA, the CDR3 is TGCAGTGCCAGGACAGGGGGAGGACTCGCCAAAAACATTCAGTACTTC. Protein: CSARTGGGLAKNIQYF.

For this clonotype: Since the CDR3 does not end with the conserved phenylalanine or tryptophan, this likely comes from a read error. The chain uses TRBV27 and TRBJ2-3; 8 bases map to TRBD2. The CDR3 totals 16 residues. J was trimmed by 0 bases and V by 7 bases; bases with no gene match: 9. Germline V lookup: CDR1 MNHEY, CDR2 SMNVEV (reference sequence). The CDR3 region is CASTRSGSPSTDTQYL. CDR3 nucleotides: TGTGCCAGCACCCGGAGCGGGAGCCCTAGCACAGATACGCAGTATCTT.

The chain couples TRBV12-3 or TRBV12-4 to TRBJ2-4; D not certain. The CDR3 runs 11 residues. Trimming pared 3 bases from V and 7 bases from J, leaving 4 bases between. The CDR3 DNA sequence: TGTGCCAGCAGTTTTACGAACATTCAGTACTTC. Protein product: CASSFTNIQYF.

The V and J genes are TRBV6-6 and TRBJ2-3; D may be TRBD1 (5 bases). Trimming stripped 4 bases from V and 5 bases from J, with 19 bases between. This CDR3 is built from 16 residues. The germline V gene has CDR1 MNHNY and CDR2 SVGAGI (reference sequence). The CDR3 region has the DNA TGTGCCAGCAGTTTTTCGCAGGGTTTCACGGGAGATACGCAGTATTTT. Protein: CASSFSQGFTGDTQYF.

The chain couples TRBV6-1 to TRBJ2-5, with D unclear. The CDR3 length is 12 residues. CDR1 is MNHNS, CDR2 SASEGT, per germline. V shed 5 bases and J shed 2 bases, with 6 bases lying between them. As DNA, the CDR3 is TGTGCCAGCAGTACATTACAAGAGACCCAGTACTTC. Translation gives CASSTLQETQYF.

The chain carries TRBV27 and TRBJ1-2; TRBD1 aligns across 11 bases. The trim removed 3 bases at V and 4 bases at J, leaving 4 bases unmatched. Germline CDR1 MNHEY, CDR2 SMNVEV (reference sequence). The CDR3 length is 15 residues. The CDR3 loop is CASSLSGTGGYGYTF. The CDR3 DNA reads TGTGCCAGCAGTTTGAGCGGGACAGGGGGCTATGGCTACACCTTC.

This clonotype was recorded only once. V is TRBV9 and J is TRBJ2-1; D possibly corresponds to TRBD1 (5 bases). Per the germline V gene, CDR1 is SGDLS and CDR2 is YYNGEE. V was cut by 3 bases and J by 3 bases, with 19 bases left in between. This CDR3 has 17 residues. The DNA of the CDR3 is TGTGCCAGCAGCGAGGGGATTCCTTCCTGGGACTACAATGAGCAGTTCTTC. Protein: CASSEGIPSWDYNEQFF.

J is TRBJ1-1 and V is TRBV20-1; D not resolved. Between the trimmed V and J ends, which lost 5 bases and 5 bases, there was a span of 15 bases. Germline CDR1 and CDR2: DFQATT and SNEGSKA (reference sequence). The CDR3 runs 13 residues. For the CDR3, the DNA is TGCAGTGCTTGGGGATTCGAGTCGACTGAAGCTTTCTTT. This encodes CSAWGFESTEAFF.

This chain's CDR3 is CASRRGLAGRDQYF. The CDR3 DNA reads TGTGCCAGCAGAAGGGGACTAGCGGGGCGAGACCAGTACTTC. The gene calls are TRBV27 and TRBJ2-5, with 13 positions matching TRBD2. The germline V gene has CDR1 MNHEY and CDR2 SMNVEV (reference sequence). Trimming took 6 bases from V and 10 from J; bases not matched to a gene: 8. This CDR3 is 14 amino acids long.

The chain joins TRBV5-1 to TRBJ2-5; 9 bases agree with TRBD2. The DNA end favors TRBJ2-7, so the J call may be wrong. The CDR3 covers 15 residues. Germline V lookup: CDR1 SGHRS, CDR2 YFSETQ. CDR3: CASSLGGRVAYEQYF. Here the CDR3 DNA reads TGCGCCAGCAGCTTGGGCGGGAGGGTCGCCTACGAGCAGTACTTC.

The chain links TRBV6-5 to TRBJ2-3, with D unresolved. Germline V gene data show CDR1 as MNHEY and CDR2 as SVGAGI. This CDR3 contains 14 residues. V was clipped by 6 bases and J by 0 bases, with 10 bases between them. CDR3 residues: CASRVLESTDTQYF. The CDR3 region has the DNA TGTGCCAGCAGGGTGCTGGAGAGCACAGATACGCAGTATTTT.

The J gene is TRBJ2-1, the V gene TRBV7-3; 13 nucleotides align to TRBD2. The CDR3 has 16 residues. The V and J ends lost 6 bases and 8 bases, in that order; junction bases with no gene match: 10. Germline V lookup: CDR1 SGHTA, CDR2 FQGTGA. The CDR3 nucleotides read TGTGCCAGCAGATTGGGACTAGCGGGAAACTCTTATGAGCAGTTCTTC. It translates to CASRLGLAGNSYEQFF.

The chain links TRBV7-6 to TRBJ2-1; 8 nucleotides agree with TRBD1. J gave up 10 bases and V 5 bases, and 10 bases lay outside the gene matches. Germline V gives CDR1 SGHVS, CDR2 FNYEAQ. The CDR3 totals 14 residues. CDR3 in DNA: TGTGCCAGCAGCAACCCCCCAGGGGGCTGGGAGCAGTTCTTC. It is translated as CASSNPPGGWEQFF.

The rearrangement joins TRBV5-1 to TRBJ2-1; 7 positions match TRBD2. V was clipped by 0 bases and J by 6 bases; unmatched bases: 9. The germline V gene encodes CDR1 SGHRS and CDR2 YFSETQ. This CDR3 is built from 16 residues. CDR3 loop: CASSLGYAAGSNEQFF. Written as DNA, the CDR3 is TGCGCCAGCAGCTTGGGGTACGCAGCGGGGAGCAATGAGCAGTTCTTC.

The chain links TRBV20-1 to TRBJ2-3; D not resolved. CDR1 is DFQATT, CDR2 SNEGSKA, per germline (reference sequence). The CDR3 is made up of 14 amino acids. The V gene lost 3 bases and the J gene lost 5 bases, with 15 bases spanning the gap. This CDR3 reads CSASPPVGGDTQYF. DNA for the CDR3: TGCAGTGCTAGTCCACCGGTCGGTGGAGATACGCAGTATTTT.

The sample holds a few counts of this clonotype. The rearrangement uses TRBV5-1 and TRBJ2-5; no definite D call. Deletions cut 2 bases from V and 3 bases from J, with 8 bases between. The CDR3 totals 13 residues. From germline, CDR1 is SGHRS and CDR2 YFSETQ. CDR3 sequence reads: CASSFVLEETQYF. In DNA, the CDR3 is TGCGCCAGCAGCTTTGTCTTAGAAGAGACCCAGTACTTC.